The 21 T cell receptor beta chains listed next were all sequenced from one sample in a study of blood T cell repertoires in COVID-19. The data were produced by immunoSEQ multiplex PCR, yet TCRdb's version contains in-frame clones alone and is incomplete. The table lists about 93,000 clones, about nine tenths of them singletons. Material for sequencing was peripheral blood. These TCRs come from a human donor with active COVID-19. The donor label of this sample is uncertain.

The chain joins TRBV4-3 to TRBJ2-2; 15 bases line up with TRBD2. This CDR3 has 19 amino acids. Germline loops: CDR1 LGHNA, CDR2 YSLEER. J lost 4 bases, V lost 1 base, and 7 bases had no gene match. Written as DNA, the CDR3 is TGCGCCAGCAGCCAAGTGGGACTAGCGGGGGGCGGTATCACCGGGGAGCTGTTTTTT. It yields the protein CASSQVGLAGGGITGELFF.

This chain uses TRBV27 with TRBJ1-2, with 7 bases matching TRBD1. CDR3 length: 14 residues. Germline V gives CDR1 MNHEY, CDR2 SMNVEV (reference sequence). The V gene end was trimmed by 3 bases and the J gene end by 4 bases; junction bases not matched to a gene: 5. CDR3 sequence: CASSFSGQSYGYTF. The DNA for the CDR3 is TGTGCCAGCAGTTTCTCGGGACAGAGCTATGGCTACACCTTC.

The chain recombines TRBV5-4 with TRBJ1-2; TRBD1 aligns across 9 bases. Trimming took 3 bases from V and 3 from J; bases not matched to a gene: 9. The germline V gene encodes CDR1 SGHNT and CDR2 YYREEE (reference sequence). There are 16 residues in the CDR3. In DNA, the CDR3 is TGTGCCAGCAGCTCCGGGAACAGGGGGCGCGACTATGGCTACACCTTC. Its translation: CASSSGNRGRDYGYTF.

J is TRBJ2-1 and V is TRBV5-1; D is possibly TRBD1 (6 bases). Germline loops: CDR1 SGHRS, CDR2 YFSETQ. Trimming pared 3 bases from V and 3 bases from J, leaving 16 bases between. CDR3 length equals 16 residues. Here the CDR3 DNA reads TGCGCCAGCAGCTCATTTGGAAGACAGGACTACAATGAGCAGTTCTTC. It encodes CASSSFGRQDYNEQFF.

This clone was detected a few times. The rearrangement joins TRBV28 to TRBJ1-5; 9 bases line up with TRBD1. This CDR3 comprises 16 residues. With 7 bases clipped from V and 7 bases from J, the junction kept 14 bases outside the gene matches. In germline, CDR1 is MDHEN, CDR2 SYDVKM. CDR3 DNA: TGTGCCAGCAAAGGGACAGGGTCGATTCTGAGCCAGCCCCAGCATTTT. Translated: CASKGTGSILSQPQHF.

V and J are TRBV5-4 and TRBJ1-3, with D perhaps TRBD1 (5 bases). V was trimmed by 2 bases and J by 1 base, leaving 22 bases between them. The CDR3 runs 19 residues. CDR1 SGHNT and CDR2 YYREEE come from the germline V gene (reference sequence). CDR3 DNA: TGTGCCAGCAGCTTCCTGGAGGGGACTGAGGGGACTTCTGGAAACACCATATATTTT. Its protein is CASSFLEGTEGTSGNTIYF.

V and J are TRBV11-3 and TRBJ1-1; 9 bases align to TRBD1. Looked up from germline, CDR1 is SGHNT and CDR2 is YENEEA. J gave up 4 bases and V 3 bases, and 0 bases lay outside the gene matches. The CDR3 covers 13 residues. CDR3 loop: CASSLTGGTEAFF. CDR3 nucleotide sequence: TGTGCCAGCAGCTTGACAGGGGGCACTGAAGCTTTCTTT.

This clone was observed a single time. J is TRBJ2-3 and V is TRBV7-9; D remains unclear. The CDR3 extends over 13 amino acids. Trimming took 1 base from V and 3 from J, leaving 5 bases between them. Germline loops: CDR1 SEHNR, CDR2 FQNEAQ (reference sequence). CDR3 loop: CASSLVTTDTQYF. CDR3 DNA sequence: TGTGCCAGCAGCTTAGTTACAACAGATACGCAGTATTTT.

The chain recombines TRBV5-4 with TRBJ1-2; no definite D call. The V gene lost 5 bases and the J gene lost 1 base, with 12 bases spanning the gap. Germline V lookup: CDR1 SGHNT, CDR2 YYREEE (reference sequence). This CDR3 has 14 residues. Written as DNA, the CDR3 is TGTGCCAGCAGTGAGAGGAATATTAACTATGGCTACACCTTC. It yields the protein CASSERNINYGYTF. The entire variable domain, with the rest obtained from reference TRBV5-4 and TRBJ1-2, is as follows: ETGVTQSPTHLIKTRGQQVTLRCSSQSGHNTVSWYQQALGQGPQFIFQYYREEENGRGNFPPRFSGLQFPNYSSELNVNALELDDSALYLCASSERNINYGYTFGSGTRLTVV.

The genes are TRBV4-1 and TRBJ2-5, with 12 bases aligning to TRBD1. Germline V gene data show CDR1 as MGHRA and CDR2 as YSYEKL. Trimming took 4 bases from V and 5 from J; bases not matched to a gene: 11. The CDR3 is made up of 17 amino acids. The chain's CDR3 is CASSPSGGQGALETQYF. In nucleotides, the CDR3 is TGCGCCAGCAGCCCAAGTGGGGGACAGGGGGCGTTGGAGACCCAGTACTTC.

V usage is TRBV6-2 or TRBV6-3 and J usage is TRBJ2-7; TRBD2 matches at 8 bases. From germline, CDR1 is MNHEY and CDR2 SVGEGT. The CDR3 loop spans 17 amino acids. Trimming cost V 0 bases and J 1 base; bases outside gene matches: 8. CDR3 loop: CASSYSTSGGRSYEQYF. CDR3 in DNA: TGTGCCAGCAGTTACTCGACCAGCGGGGGAAGGTCCTACGAGCAGTACTTC.

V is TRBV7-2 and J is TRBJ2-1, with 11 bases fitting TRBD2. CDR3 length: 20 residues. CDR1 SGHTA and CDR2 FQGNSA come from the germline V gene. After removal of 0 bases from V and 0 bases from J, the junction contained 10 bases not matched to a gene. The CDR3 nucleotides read TGTGCCAGCAGCTTAGCGTTTTCTAGCGGGGGGTCGAGCTCCTACAATGAGCAGTTCTTC. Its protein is CASSLAFSSGGSSSYNEQFF.

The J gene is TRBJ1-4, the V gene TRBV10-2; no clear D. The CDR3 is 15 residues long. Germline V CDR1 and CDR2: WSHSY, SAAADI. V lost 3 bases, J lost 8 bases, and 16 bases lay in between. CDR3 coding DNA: TGCGCCAGCAGTGATCCTCCGGGGAGAGGAGAAAAACTGTTTTTT. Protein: CASSDPPGRGEKLFF.

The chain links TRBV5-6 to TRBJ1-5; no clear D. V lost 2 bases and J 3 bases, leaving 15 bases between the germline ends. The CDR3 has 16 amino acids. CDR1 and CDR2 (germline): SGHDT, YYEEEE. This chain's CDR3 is CASSFGRGRDNQPQHF. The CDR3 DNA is TGTGCCAGCAGCTTTGGACGGGGTCGGGACAATCAGCCCCAGCATTTT.

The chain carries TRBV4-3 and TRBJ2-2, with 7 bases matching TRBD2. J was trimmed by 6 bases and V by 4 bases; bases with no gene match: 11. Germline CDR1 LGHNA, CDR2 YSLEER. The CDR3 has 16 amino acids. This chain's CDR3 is CASSPPGAGVSGELFF. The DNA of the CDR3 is TGCGCCAGCAGCCCGCCTGGGGCGGGGGTGTCCGGGGAGCTGTTTTTT.

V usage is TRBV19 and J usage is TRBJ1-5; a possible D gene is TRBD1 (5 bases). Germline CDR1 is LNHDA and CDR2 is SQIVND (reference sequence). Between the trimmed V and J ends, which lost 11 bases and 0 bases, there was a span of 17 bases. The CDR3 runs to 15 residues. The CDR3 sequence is CASVGPGYSNQPQHF. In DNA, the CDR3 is TGTGCCTCAGTGGGGCCAGGCTATAGCAATCAGCCCCAGCATTTT.

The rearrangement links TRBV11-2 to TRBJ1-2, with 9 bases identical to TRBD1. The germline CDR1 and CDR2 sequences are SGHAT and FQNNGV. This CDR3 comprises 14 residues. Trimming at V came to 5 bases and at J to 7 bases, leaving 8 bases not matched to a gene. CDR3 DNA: TGTGCCAGCAGCCCTGTACAGGGGGCGGGTGGCTACACCTTC. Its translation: CASSPVQGAGGYTF.

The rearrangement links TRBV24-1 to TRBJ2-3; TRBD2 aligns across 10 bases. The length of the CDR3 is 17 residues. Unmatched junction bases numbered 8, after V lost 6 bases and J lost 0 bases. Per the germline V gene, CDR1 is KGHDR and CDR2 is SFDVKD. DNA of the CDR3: TGTGCCACCAGTTCAACCGTAGCGGGGGGTAGCACAGATACGCAGTATTTT. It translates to CATSSTVAGGSTDTQYF.

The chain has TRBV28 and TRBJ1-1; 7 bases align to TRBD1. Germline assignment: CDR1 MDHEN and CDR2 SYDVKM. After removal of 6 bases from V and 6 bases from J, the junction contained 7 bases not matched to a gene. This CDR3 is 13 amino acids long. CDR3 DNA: TGTGCCAGCAGCCCTGACAGGGTAGCTGAAGCTTTCTTT. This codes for CASSPDRVAEAFF.

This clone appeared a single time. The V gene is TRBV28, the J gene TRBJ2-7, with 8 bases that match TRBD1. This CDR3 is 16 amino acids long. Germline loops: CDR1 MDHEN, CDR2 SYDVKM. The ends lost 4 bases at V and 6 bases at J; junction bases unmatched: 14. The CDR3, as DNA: TGTGCCAGCAGTTCACGGACAGGGCTTGGGGGGTCCGAGCAGTACTTC. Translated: CASSSRTGLGGSEQYF.

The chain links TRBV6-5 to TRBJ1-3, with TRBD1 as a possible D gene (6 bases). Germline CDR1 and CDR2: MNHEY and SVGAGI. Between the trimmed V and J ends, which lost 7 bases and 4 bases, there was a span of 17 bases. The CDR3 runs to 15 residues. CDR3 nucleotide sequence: TGTGCCAGCACACCAGGGGCCCTGGGAGGAAACACCATATATTTT. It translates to CASTPGALGGNTIYF.